This T cell receptor (beta chain) was recorded in a study of blood T cell repertoires in COVID-19. Study as a whole: Spain, Italy and the United States supplied samples that represented acute and convalescent COVID-19. Sources were T cells, B-cell-depleted T cells, or PBMCs; the material itself was cDNA or gDNA.

CDR3 length equals 18 residues. V lost 3 bases and J 0 bases, leaving 22 bases between the germline ends. CDR1 is SGHNT and CDR2 is YYREEE in the germline V gene (reference sequence). Per the study methods: Amplifying reference gene primers gave estimates of nucleated cell counts. The assay was immunoSEQ multiplex PCR, and TCRdb's table has in-frame clones only and misses some. The V and J calls and clone size are taken from that table; D and trimming were inferred from the DNA. The profile shows approximately 73,000 clones, more than 75% of them singletons. Sequencing used peripheral blood. This chain connects TRBV5-4 to TRBJ2-7; D is perhaps TRBD2 (8 bases). The receptor was derived from a woman in her seventies with acute or convalescent COVID-19. In DNA, the CDR3 is TGTGCCAGCAGCTCTAGAGGGGGCGGGGGGCGAAGCTCCTACGAGCAGTACTTC. Its protein is CASSSRGGGGRSSYEQYF.